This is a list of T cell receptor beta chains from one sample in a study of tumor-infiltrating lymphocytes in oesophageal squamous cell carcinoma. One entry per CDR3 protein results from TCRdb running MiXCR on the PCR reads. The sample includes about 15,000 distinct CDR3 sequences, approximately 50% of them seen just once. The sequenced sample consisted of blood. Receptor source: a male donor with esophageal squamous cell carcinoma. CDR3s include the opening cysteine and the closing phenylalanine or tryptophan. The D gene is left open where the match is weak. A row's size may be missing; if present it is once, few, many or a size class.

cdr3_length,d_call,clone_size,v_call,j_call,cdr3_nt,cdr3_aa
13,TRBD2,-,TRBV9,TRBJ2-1,TGTGCCAGCAGCGTAGGACTAGCCTATGAGCAGTTCTTC,CASSVGLAYEQFF
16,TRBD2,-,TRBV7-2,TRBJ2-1,TGTGCCAGCAGCTTAGCGGGTCCGGGACTAGGAGGTGAGCAGTTCTTC,CASSLAGPGLGGEQFF
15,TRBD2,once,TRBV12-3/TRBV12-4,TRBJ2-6,TGTGCCAGCAGTTTCGGGAGGGCTGGGGCCAACGTCCTGACTTTC,CASSFGRAGANVLTF
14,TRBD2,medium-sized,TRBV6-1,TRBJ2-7,TGTGCCAGCAGGGATACTAGCGGGAGCTACGAGCAGTACTTC,CASRDTSGSYEQYF
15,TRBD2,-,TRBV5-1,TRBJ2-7,TGCGCCAGCAGCGACGGGACTAGCGGGATCTACGAGCAGTACTTC,CASSDGTSGIYEQYF
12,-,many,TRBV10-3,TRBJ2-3,TGTGCCATCAGTGAAGATGGAGATACGCAGTATTTT,CAISEDGDTQYF
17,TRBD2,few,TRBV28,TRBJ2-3,TGTGCCAGCAGCCATCCCAGAGGACTAGCGGGAGGGTATACGCAGTATTTT,CASSHPRGLAGGYTQYF
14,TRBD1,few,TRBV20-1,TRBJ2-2,TGCAGTGCTGGACCGACAGGGCACACCGGGGAGCTGTTTTTT,CSAGPTGHTGELFF
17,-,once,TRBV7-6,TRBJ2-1,TGTGCTAGCAGCTTATCCCTAGGTGAGACAGGTTGTGATGAGCAGTTCTTC,CASSLSLGETGCDEQFF
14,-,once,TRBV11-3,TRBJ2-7,TGTGCCAGCAGCTTAGAGGGCTACTCCTACGAGCAGTACTTC,CASSLEGYSYEQYF
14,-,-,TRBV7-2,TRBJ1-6,TGTGCCAGCAGCTCTTACCGGGGCTCCTACGAGCAGTACTTT,CASSSYRGSYEQYF